What follows are 9 T cell receptor beta chains derived from one specimen sequenced in a study of OX40 agonist ivuxolimab in advanced cancers. Sequencing was performed with immunoSEQ multiplex PCR; in TCRdb, only in-frame clones are kept and a portion is missing. The sample lists under 45,000 clones; 78% were seen once. The source material was CD4+ or CD8+ T cells sorted from blood, sampled in a trial of the OX40 agonist ivuxolimab. The receptors derive from an adult with an advanced solid tumor such as melanoma, head and neck, liver or kidney cancer.

The chain recombines TRBV2 with TRBJ2-3; D is undetermined. The CDR3 length is 13 residues. Germline V gives CDR1 SNHLY, CDR2 FYNNEI. Trimming pared 6 bases from V and 5 bases from J, leaving 12 bases between. The CDR3 loop is CASRDLGRDTQYF. The CDR3, as DNA: TGTGCCAGCAGGGACCTTGGGCGAGATACGCAGTATTTT.

CDR3 DNA: TGTGCCAGTCGTCACAGGGAGCTTTATGAAAAACTGTTTTTT. It translates to CASRHRELYEKLFF. The V and J genes are TRBV6-6 and TRBJ1-4, with D possibly being TRBD1 (6 bases). CDR1 is MNHNY, CDR2 SVGAGI, per germline (reference sequence). The length of the CDR3 is 14 residues. Trimming took off 9 bases at V and 6 bases at J, with 17 bases between the two ends.

The genes are TRBV4-3 and TRBJ1-1, with D uncertain. CDR3 length: 17 amino acids. Germline CDR1 LGHNA, CDR2 YSLEER. V was clipped by 0 bases and J by 0 bases, with 14 bases between them. The DNA of the CDR3 is TGCGCCAGCAGCCAAGACGGAGTGGGGTTCATGAACACTGAAGCTTTCTTT. Translated: CASSQDGVGFMNTEAFF.

As DNA, the CDR3 is TGTGCCAGCTCACCACAAGGGAACACCGGGGAGCTGTTTTTT. Amino acids: CASSPQGNTGELFF. V gene TRBV18 combines with J gene TRBJ2-2; no reliable D call. The germline V gene has CDR1 KGHSH and CDR2 LQKENI. The V end was cut by 1 base, the J end by 1 base, with 4 bases between. CDR3 length: 14 amino acids.

The rearrangement links TRBV7-3 to TRBJ1-1, with 7 bases matching TRBD1. The V gene's germline CDR1 is SGHTA and CDR2 FQGTGA. The trim removed 4 bases at V and 0 bases at J, leaving 2 bases unmatched. The length of the CDR3 is 14 residues. The CDR3 here is CASSYDRVNTEAFF. The CDR3 DNA reads as TGTGCCAGCAGCTACGACAGGGTGAACACTGAAGCTTTCTTT. Full variable domain (outside the CDR3, taken from reference TRBV7-3 and TRBJ1-1): GAGVSQTPSNKVTEKGKYVELRCDPISGHTALYWYRQSLGQGPEFLIYFQGTGAADDSGLPNDRFFAVRPEGSVSTLKIQRTERGDSAVYLCASSYDRVNTEAFFGQGTRLTVV.

The chain combines TRBV5-4 with TRBJ1-1, with D possibly matching TRBD1 (5 bases). Germline lookup yields CDR1 SGHNT and CDR2 YYREEE (reference sequence). Deletions cut 4 bases from V and 4 bases from J, with 14 bases between. This CDR3 has 14 amino acids. The CDR3 reads CASSQGPQSTEAFF. CDR3 in DNA: TGTGCCAGCAGCCAGGGACCGCAGAGCACTGAAGCTTTCTTT.

The CDR3 region has the DNA TGTGCCAGCAGCTCGGGACAGCTAAATAATTCACCCCTCCACTTT. Amino acid sequence: CASSSGQLNNSPLHF. V is TRBV5-4 and J is TRBJ1-6, with 7 bases identical to TRBD1. This CDR3 is 15 amino acids long. Germline loops: CDR1 SGHNT, CDR2 YYREEE (reference sequence). Trimming at V came to 3 bases and at J to 5 bases, leaving 5 bases not matched to a gene.

This chain uses TRBV5-1 with TRBJ2-1; 11 bases line up with TRBD2. Per germline, CDR1 SGHRS and CDR2 YFSETQ. V lost 6 bases, J lost 4 bases, and 6 bases stayed unmatched. The CDR3 length is 15 residues. This chain's CDR3 is CASKPGLADYNEQFF. In nucleotides, the CDR3 is TGCGCCAGCAAACCGGGACTAGCGGATTACAATGAGCAGTTCTTC.

This clone was counted only a few times. This chain uses TRBV21-1 with TRBJ2-7; the table's D call TRBD1 went unverified against the DNA. TRBV21-1 is designated a pseudogene. CDR3 length: 16 residues. The CDR3 DNA is TGTGCCAGCACCGTAATATCCCATGGACAGACTTACGAGCAGTACTTC. Its protein product is CASTVISHGQTYEQYF.